This entry lists 2 T cell receptor beta chains sequenced from one sample in a study of regulatory T cells in long-lasting Graves disease. According to the study, TCR beta libraries were built with iRepertoire HTBI primers and CDR3-region Arm-PCR. One entry per CDR3 protein, called by TCRdb with MiXCR from the multiplex PCR reads. The sample lists about half a million distinct CDR3 sequences; about 22% were seen once. Time point: persistent/refractory GD, antithyroid drugs over 5 years with positive TRAb. RNA from PBMCs was the source of the TCR library. This specimen was peripheral blood mononuclear cells (PBMCs), taken when the disease was refractory, from a patient treated with antithyroid drugs. The receptors were sampled from a female donor with Graves disease.

This clonotype appeared once. The V and J genes are TRBV5-4 and TRBJ2-7; the D gene is possibly TRBD1 (6 bases). The CDR3 has 13 amino acids. From germline, CDR1 is SGHNT and CDR2 YYREEE (reference sequence). Trimming removed 2 bases at V and 6 bases at J, with 12 bases between. The CDR3 is CASSFRGRLEQYF. The CDR3 nucleotides read TGTGCCAGCAGCTTCAGGGGTCGACTCGAGCAGTACTTC. Looking up the rest from reference TRBV5-4 and TRBJ2-7 gives the full variable domain: ETGVTQSPTHLIKTRGQQVTLRCSSQSGHNTVSWYQQALGQGPQFIFQYYREEENGRGNFPPRFSGLQFPNYSSELNVNALELDDSALYLCASSFRGRLEQYFGPGTRLTVT.

This clonotype was seen ten or more times. The gene calls are TRBV28 and TRBJ1-5; 9 nucleotides match TRBD1. The V gene's germline CDR1 is MDHEN and CDR2 SYDVKM. With 2 bases clipped from V and 4 bases from J, the junction kept 9 bases outside the gene matches. This CDR3 spans 17 amino acids. The CDR3 is CASSLGTGNSGNQPQHF. The CDR3, as DNA: TGTGCCAGCAGTTTAGGGACAGGGAATTCTGGGAATCAGCCCCAGCATTTT.